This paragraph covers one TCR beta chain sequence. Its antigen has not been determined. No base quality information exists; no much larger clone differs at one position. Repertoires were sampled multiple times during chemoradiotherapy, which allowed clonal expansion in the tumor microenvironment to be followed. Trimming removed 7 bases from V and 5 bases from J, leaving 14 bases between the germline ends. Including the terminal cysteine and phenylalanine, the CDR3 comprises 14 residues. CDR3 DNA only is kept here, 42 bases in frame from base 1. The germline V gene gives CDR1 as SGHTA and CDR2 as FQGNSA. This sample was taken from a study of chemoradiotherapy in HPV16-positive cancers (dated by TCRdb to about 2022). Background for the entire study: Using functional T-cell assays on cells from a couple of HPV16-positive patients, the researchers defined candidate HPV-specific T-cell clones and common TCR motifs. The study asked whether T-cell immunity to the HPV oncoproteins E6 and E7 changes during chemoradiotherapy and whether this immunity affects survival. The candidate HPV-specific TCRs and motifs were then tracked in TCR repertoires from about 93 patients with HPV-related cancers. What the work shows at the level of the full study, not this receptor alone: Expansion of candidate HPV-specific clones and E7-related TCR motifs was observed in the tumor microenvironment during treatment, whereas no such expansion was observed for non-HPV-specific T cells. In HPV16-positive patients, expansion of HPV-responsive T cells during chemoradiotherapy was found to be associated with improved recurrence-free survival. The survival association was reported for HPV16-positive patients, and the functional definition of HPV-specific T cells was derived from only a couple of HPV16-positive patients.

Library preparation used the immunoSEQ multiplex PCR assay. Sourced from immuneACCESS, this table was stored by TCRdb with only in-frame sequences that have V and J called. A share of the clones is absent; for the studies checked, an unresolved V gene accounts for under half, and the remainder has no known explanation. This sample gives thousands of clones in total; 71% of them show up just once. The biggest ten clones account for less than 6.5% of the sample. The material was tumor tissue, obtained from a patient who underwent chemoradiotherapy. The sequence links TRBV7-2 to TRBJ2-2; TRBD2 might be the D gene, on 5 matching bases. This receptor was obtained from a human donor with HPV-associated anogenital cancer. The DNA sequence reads TGTGCCAGCACCCCCCGGACGGGGACCGGGGAGCTGTTTTTT. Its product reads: CASTPRTGTGELFF.